This T cell receptor beta chain was obtained from a study of blood T cell repertoires in COVID-19. Across the whole study: The United States, Italy and Spain supplied acute and convalescent COVID-19 samples. PBMCs, B-cell-depleted T cells, or T cells provided the cDNA or gDNA that made up the material.

How the authors handled the data: Scientists estimated how many nucleated cells there were by amplifying reference gene primers. TCRdb's table, derived via immunoSEQ multiplex PCR, lists solely in-frame clones and lacks some. The D gene and trimming were derived from the DNA, and the V and J assignments and clone size from that table. The sample holds 90,000 to 150,000 clones, 80% to 90% seen once. This sequence was found in a human donor in a cohort sampled during active COVID-19. Sample: peripheral blood.

For the CDR3, the DNA is TGTGCCAGCAGGGCACTAGCGGGGTCCTACGAGCAGTACTTC. Protein: CASRALAGSYEQYF. This chain connects TRBV6-6 to TRBJ2-7, with 10 bases aligning to TRBD2. The CDR3 runs 14 residues. Trimming took 6 bases from V and 1 from J; bases not matched to a gene: 3. Germline-derived CDR1 and CDR2 are MNHNY and SVGAGI (reference sequence).